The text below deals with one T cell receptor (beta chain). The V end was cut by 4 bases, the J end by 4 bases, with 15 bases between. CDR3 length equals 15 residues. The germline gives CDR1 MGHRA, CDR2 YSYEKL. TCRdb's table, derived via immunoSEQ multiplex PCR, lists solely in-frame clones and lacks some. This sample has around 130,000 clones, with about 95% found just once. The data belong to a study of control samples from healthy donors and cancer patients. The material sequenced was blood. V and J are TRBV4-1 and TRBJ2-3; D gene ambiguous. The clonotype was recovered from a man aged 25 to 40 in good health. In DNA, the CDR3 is TGCGCCAGCAGCCTATTCGGCTCCGTCCCAGATACGCAGTATTTT. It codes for CASSLFGSVPDTQYF.